This TCR beta chain originates from a study of blood T cell repertoires in COVID-19. About the study: From T cells, B-cell-depleted T cells, or PBMCs came the material, which was cDNA or gDNA.

Study processing details: How many nucleated cells were present was estimated from reference gene primer amplification. Clones were read by immunoSEQ multiplex PCR, and TCRdb kept only the in-frame ones, dropping some. V, J and clone size derive from that table, while D and trimming were established from the DNA sequence. The table has hundreds of thousands of clones, about 90% seen once; the top ten hold approximately 2%. Individuals aged about 18 to 89 years were recruited from 24 US areas. This CDR3 region has 16 residues. V was clipped by 5 bases and J by 4 bases; unmatched bases: 10. Germline lookup yields CDR1 SGHKS and CDR2 YYEKEE (reference sequence).

The chain links TRBV5-5 to TRBJ2-1, with TRBD1 matching 9 bases. The receptor comes from a woman younger than 30 who had recovered from COVID-19. The specimen was PBMCs or T cells enriched from blood (not recorded which). The CDR3 nucleotides read TGTGCCAGCAGTGCAGCAGGGACAGGGCAGTACAATGAGCAGTTCTTC. Protein: CASSAAGTGQYNEQFF.